This record covers a single T cell receptor (beta chain). Its target is unknown. This entry is derived from a study of cytomegalovirus exposure and HLA in healthy donors. Broader study findings: TCR beta chains numbering 150 to 200 were designated cytomegalovirus-associated. There were several of the most significant clusters that appeared linked to common viral pathogens in a later analysis.

The CDR3 has 16 residues. Germline CDR1 is LNHNV and CDR2 is YYDKDF (reference sequence). With V trimmed by 2 bases and J by 6 bases, 9 bases remained unmatched. Primers included in the PCR were 60 Vbeta and 13 Jbeta primers. Here immunoSEQ multiplex PCR was the method, and the copy in TCRdb shows in-frame clones only, minus some. The sample shows about 160,000 clones, about three quarters of them seen only once. Sequences were obtained from PBMCs. The chain links TRBV15 to TRBJ2-7; 11 bases fit TRBD1. The receptor comes from a young woman in good health and CMV-seronegative. The CDR3 spells CATSRTLGTGGFEQYF. The CDR3 DNA is TGTGCCACCAGCAGAACCTTAGGGACAGGGGGATTCGAGCAGTACTTC.